This entry lists 14 T cell receptor beta chains sequenced from one sample in a study of blood T cell repertoires in COVID-19. TCRdb's copy holds only in-frame clones and misses some; the assay was immunoSEQ multiplex PCR. Here the sample spans roughly 38,000 clones, around 84% being singletons. Sequencing used peripheral blood. Receptors were obtained from a man aged 55-75 years with COVID-19, enrolled during active disease.

The chain joins TRBV27 to TRBJ1-1, with D possibly TRBD1 on 5 matching bases. The V end lost 3 bases, the J end lost 5 bases, and 13 bases lay between the germline ends. This CDR3 is built from 14 residues. Looked up from germline, CDR1 is MNHEY and CDR2 is SMNVEV (reference sequence). In DNA, the CDR3 is TGTGCCAGCAGTTTCCTTGCGACAGCTACTGAAGCTTTCTTT. As protein: CASSFLATATEAFF.

The chain joins TRBV12-3 or TRBV12-4 to TRBJ2-5, with unresolved D. V was pared by 5 bases and J by 2 bases, with 3 bases between. The CDR3 contains 11 residues. In nucleotides, the CDR3 is TGTGCCAGCAGTCTTCAAGAGACCCAGTACTTC. It translates to CASSLQETQYF.

The V call is TRBV7-9, the J call TRBJ2-1; a possible D gene is TRBD2 (5 bases). CDR1 is SEHNR and CDR2 is FQNEAQ in the germline V gene (reference sequence). The length of the CDR3 is 15 residues. Trimming shortened V by 5 bases and J by 0 bases, and 11 bases separated the two germline ends. In nucleotides, the CDR3 is TGTGCCAGCAGCCGAAGCGGAGGCTCCTACAATGAGCAGTTCTTC. It yields the protein CASSRSGGSYNEQFF.

This chain connects TRBV9 to TRBJ2-3; 10 nucleotides match TRBD1. CDR1 SGDLS and CDR2 YYNGEE come from the germline V gene. CDR3 length: 17 amino acids. The ends lost 0 bases at V and 0 bases at J; junction bases unmatched: 4. The CDR3 is CASSVGTGGVSTDTQYF. CDR3 sequence (DNA): TGTGCCAGCAGCGTAGGGACAGGGGGTGTTAGCACAGATACGCAGTATTTT.

The chain uses TRBV10-3 and TRBJ2-7, with D tentatively TRBD1 (5 bases). In germline, CDR1 is ENHRY, CDR2 SYGVKD. V lost 11 bases, J lost 12 bases, and 26 bases lay in between. The CDR3 extends over 13 amino acids. The CDR3 DNA sequence: TGTGCCGCCCAAGGGGATACCTCTTTGAGTCGGTACTTC. This codes for CAAQGDTSLSRYF.

The chain is built from TRBV9 and TRBJ1-1, with no clear D. The CDR3 runs to 14 residues. Trimming took 0 bases from V and 4 from J, leaving 10 bases between them. CDR1 and CDR2 from the germline V gene are SGDLS and YYNGEE. CDR3 nucleotide sequence: TGTGCCAGCAGCGTAGGAGGCTTAGGCACTGAAGCTTTCTTT. This gives the protein CASSVGGLGTEAFF. The complete variable domain, with remaining parts taken from reference TRBV9 and TRBJ1-1, reads DSGVTQTPKHLITATGQRVTLRCSPRSGDLSVYWYQQSLDQGLQFLIQYYNGEERAKGNILERFSAQQFPDLHSELNLSSLELGDSALYFCASSVGGLGTEAFFGQGTRLTVV.

This chain connects TRBV19 to TRBJ1-3, with a weak D call TRBD1 (5 bases). Germline V lookup: CDR1 LNHDA, CDR2 SQIVND (reference sequence). CDR3 length: 14 amino acids. With 7 bases removed from V and 1 base from J, the gap between germline ends came to 11 bases. In nucleotides, the CDR3 is TGTGCCAGTAACTCCAGGGTTTCTGGAAACACCATATATTTT. This translates into CASNSRVSGNTIYF.

The chain is built from TRBV19 and TRBJ1-5; possibly TRBD1 for D (6 bases). The CDR3 contains 17 residues. In germline, CDR1 is LNHDA, CDR2 SQIVND (reference sequence). V was cut by 5 bases and J by 3 bases, with 20 bases left in between. The CDR3 here is CASSSSYRVRDNQPQHF. The CDR3 DNA reads TGTGCCAGTAGTTCTTCCTACAGGGTTAGGGACAATCAGCCCCAGCATTTT. Variable domain in full (rest from reference TRBV19 and TRBJ1-5): DGGITQSPKYLFRKEGQNVTLSCEQNLNHDAMYWYRQDPGQGLRLIYYSQIVNDFQKGDIAEGYSVSREKKESFPLTVTSAQKNPTAFYLCASSSSYRVRDNQPQHFGDGTRLSIL.

V is TRBV5-1 and J is TRBJ2-1; 9 nucleotides agree with TRBD2. J lost 5 bases, V lost 0 bases, and 3 bases had no gene match. The CDR3 is 15 residues long. Germline V gene sequence: CDR1 SGHRS, CDR2 YFSETQ. The CDR3 region is CASSLDAGGHNEQFF. CDR3 sequence (DNA): TGCGCCAGCAGCTTGGACGCGGGAGGGCACAATGAGCAGTTCTTC.

The genes are TRBV19 and TRBJ2-1; 11 positions agree with TRBD2. This CDR3 region has 15 residues. Germline CDR1 is LNHDA and CDR2 is SQIVND (reference sequence). The junction had 4 bases not matched to a gene; V was cut back by 4 bases and J by 5 bases. This CDR3 is CASSKGLAGDNEQFF. For the CDR3, the DNA is TGTGCCAGTAGTAAAGGACTAGCGGGTGACAATGAGCAGTTCTTC.

The chain recombines TRBV3-1 (or the pseudogene TRBV3-2) with TRBJ1-6; 10 bases map to TRBD1. The CDR3 is 15 amino acids. The V gene's germline CDR1 is LGHDT and CDR2 YNNKEL (reference sequence). The V and J ends lost 4 bases and 10 bases, in that order; junction bases with no gene match: 7. The CDR3 reads CASSRIGTGESPLHF. DNA for the CDR3: TGTGCCAGCAGCCGGATTGGGACAGGGGAATCACCCCTCCACTTT.

The chain recombines TRBV30 with TRBJ1-1; D gene ambiguous. Germline lookup yields CDR1 GTSNPN and CDR2 SVGIG (reference sequence). This CDR3 is 11 amino acids long. The V end lost 3 bases, the J end lost 3 bases, and 5 bases lay between the germline ends. In DNA, the CDR3 is TGTGCCTGGAGACGGGACACTGAAGCTTTCTTT. It codes for CAWRRDTEAFF.

The J gene is TRBJ2-1, the V gene TRBV9; D remains ambiguous. Trimming stripped 4 bases from V and 8 bases from J, with 19 bases between. This CDR3 has 15 amino acids. CDR1 SGDLS and CDR2 YYNGEE come from the germline V gene. CDR3 nucleotides: TGTGCCAGCAGCCCTGCTGCAAATGACGCGGATGAGCAGTTCTTC. This encodes CASSPAANDADEQFF. Drawing the rest from reference TRBV9 and TRBJ2-1, the complete variable domain is DSGVTQTPKHLITATGQRVTLRCSPRSGDLSVYWYQQSLDQGLQFLIQYYNGEERAKGNILERFSAQQFPDLHSELNLSSLELGDSALYFCASSPAANDADEQFFGPGTRLTVL.

In this sample, this clone turned up a few times. One end of the junction is discordant with germline, which a read error may explain. The V call is TRBV5-4, the J call TRBJ2-1; perhaps TRBD1 as D (5 bases). Germline CDR1 reads SGHNT; CDR2 reads YYREEE (reference sequence). There are 15 residues in the CDR3. CDR3 sequence: CASRLDTQGYNEQFF. The CDR3 region has the DNA TGTGCCAGCAGGTTGGACACCCAGGGCTACAATGAGCAGTTCTTC.